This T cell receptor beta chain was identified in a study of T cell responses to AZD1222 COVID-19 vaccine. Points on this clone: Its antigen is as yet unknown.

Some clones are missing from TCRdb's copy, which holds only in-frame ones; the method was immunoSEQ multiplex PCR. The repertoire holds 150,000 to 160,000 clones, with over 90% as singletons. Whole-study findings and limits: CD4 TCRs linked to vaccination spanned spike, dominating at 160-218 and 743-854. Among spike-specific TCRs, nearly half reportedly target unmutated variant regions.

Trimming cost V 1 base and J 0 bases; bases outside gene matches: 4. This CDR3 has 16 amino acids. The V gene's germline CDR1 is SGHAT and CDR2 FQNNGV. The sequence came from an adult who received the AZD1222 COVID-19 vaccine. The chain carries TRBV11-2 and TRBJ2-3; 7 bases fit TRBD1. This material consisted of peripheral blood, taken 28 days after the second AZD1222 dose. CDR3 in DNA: TGTGCCAGCAGCTTAGTGGGGACAGCTAGCACAGATACGCAGTATTTT. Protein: CASSLVGTASTDTQYF.